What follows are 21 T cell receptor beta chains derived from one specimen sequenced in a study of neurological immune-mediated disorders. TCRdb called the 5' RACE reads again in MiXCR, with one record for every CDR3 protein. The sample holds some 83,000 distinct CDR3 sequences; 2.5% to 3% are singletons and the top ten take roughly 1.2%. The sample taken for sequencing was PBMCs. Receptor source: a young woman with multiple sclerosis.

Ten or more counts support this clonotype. CDR3 protein: CASSQVMPPYEQYF. CDR3 DNA sequence: TGTGCCAGCAGCCAGGTGATGCCCCCCTACGAGCAGTACTTC. The chain recombines TRBV7-9 with TRBJ2-7; D is undetermined. V was shortened by 5 bases and J by 2 bases, with 13 bases between the two germline ends. The germline CDR1 and CDR2 sequences are SEHNR and FQNEAQ (reference sequence). The CDR3 loop spans 14 amino acids.

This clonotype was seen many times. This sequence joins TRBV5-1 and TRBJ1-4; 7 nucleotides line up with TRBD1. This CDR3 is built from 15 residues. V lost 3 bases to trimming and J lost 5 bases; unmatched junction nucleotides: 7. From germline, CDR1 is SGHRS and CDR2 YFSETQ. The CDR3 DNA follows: TGCGCCAGCAGCTCTTCGGGACAGAAGAATGAAAAACTGTTTTTT. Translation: CASSSSGQKNEKLFF.

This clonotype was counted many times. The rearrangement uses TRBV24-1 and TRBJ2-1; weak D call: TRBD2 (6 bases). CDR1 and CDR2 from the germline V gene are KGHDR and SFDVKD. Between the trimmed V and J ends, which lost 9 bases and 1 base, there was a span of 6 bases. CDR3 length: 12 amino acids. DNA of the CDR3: TGTGCCACCGGGAGGTCCTACAATGAGCAGTTCTTC. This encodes CATGRSYNEQFF.

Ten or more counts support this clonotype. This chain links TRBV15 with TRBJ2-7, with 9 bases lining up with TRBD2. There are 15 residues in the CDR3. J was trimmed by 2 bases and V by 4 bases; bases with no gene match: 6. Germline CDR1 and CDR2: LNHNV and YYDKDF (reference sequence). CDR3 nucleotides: TGTGCCACCAGCAAAACCGGGACTAGCACCTACGAGCAGTACTTC. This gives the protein CATSKTGTSTYEQYF.

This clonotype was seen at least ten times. DNA of the CDR3: TGTGCCAGCAGCTTAGAAACTAGCGTCCTAGATACGCAGTATTTT. Amino acid sequence: CASSLETSVLDTQYF. The chain joins TRBV7-2 to TRBJ2-3, with 7 bases that match TRBD2. J gave up 5 bases and V 1 base, and 6 bases lay outside the gene matches. CDR3 length equals 15 residues. Germline loops: CDR1 SGHTA, CDR2 FQGNSA.

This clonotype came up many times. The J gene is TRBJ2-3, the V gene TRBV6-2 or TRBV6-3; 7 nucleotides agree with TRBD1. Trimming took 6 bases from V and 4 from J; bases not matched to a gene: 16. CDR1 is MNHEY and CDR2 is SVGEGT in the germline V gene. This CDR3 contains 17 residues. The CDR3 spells CASSPTEDRARADTQYF. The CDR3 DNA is TGTGCCAGCAGCCCAACCGAAGACAGGGCCCGGGCAGATACGCAGTATTTT.

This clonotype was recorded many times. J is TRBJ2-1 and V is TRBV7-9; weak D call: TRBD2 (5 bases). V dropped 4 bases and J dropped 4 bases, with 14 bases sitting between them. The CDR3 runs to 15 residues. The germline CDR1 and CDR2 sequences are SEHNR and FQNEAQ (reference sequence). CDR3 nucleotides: TGTGCCAGCAGCTGGAGCGGAGGCGGATACAATGAGCAGTTCTTC. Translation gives CASSWSGGGYNEQFF.

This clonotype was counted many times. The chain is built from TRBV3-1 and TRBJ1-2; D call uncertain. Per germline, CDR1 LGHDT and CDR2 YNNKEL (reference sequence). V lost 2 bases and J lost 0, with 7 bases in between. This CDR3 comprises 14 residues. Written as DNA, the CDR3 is TGTGCCAGCAGCCAACGGCGAGCTAACTATGGCTACACCTTC. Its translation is CASSQRRANYGYTF.

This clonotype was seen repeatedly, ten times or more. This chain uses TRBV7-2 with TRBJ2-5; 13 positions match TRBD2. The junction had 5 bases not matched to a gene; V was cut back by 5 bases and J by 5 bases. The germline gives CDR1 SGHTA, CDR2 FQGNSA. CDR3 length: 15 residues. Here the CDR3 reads CASSRRLAGGETQYF. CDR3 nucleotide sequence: TGTGCCAGCAGCCGCCGACTAGCGGGAGGCGAGACCCAGTACTTC.

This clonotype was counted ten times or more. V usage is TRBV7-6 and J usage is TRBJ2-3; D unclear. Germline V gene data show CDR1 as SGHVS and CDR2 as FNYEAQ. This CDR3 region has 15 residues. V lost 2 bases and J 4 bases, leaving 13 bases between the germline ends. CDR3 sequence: CASSLKSRRSDTQYF. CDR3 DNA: TGTGCCAGCAGCTTAAAAAGCCGACGCTCAGATACGCAGTATTTT.

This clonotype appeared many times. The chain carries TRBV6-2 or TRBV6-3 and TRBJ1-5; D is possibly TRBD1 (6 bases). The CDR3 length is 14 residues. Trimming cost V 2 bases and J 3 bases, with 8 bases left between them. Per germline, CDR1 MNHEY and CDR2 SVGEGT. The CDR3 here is CASSYGQYNQPQHF. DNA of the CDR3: TGTGCCAGCAGTTACGGACAGTACAATCAGCCCCAGCATTTT.

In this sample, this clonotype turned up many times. This CDR3 is CASSTLRTGMKGRGYTF. As DNA, the CDR3 is TGTGCCAGCAGTACCTTAAGGACAGGGATGAAGGGTCGTGGCTACACCTTC. The V and J genes are TRBV28 and TRBJ1-2; 8 bases map to TRBD1. This CDR3 is built from 17 residues. Germline V lookup: CDR1 MDHEN, CDR2 SYDVKM. With V trimmed by 5 bases and J by 7 bases, 18 bases remained unmatched.

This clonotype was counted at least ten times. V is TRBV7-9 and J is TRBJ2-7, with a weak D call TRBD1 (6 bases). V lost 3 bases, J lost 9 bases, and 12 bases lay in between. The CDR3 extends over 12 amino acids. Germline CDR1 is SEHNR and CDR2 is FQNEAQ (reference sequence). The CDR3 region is CASSFYREAQYF. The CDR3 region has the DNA TGTGCCAGCAGCTTTTACAGGGAAGCGCAGTACTTC.

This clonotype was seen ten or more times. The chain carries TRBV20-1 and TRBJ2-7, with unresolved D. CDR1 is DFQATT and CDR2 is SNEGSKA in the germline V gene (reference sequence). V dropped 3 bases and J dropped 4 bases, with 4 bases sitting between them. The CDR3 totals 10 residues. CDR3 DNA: TGCAGTGCTAGTGGATACGAGCAGTACTTC. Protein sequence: CSASGYEQYF.

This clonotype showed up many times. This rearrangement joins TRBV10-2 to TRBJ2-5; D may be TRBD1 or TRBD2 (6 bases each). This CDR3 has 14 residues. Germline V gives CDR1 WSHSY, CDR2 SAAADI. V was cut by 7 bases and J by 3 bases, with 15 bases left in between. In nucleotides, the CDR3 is TGCGCCAGCAATCTAGGGGGGTTAAAAGAGACCCAGTACTTC. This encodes CASNLGGLKETQYF.

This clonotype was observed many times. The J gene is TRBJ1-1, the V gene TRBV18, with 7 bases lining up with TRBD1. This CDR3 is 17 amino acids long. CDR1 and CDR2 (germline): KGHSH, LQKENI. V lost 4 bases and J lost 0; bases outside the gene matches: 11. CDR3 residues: CASSLREGAGMNTEAFF. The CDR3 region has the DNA TGTGCCAGCTCACTCAGGGAGGGGGCTGGAATGAACACTGAAGCTTTCTTT.

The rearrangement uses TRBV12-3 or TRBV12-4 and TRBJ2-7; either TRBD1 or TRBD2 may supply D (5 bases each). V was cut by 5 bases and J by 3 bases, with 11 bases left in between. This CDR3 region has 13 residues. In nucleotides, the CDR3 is TGTGCCAGCAGTCCCGGGACCTTCTACGAGCAGTACTTC. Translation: CASSPGTFYEQYF.

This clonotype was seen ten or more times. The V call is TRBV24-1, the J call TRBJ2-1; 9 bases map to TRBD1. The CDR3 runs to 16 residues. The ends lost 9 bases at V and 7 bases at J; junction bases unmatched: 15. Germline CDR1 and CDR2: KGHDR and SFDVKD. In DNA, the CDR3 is TGTGCCACCCACCCGGGCCCGGGACAGGGAAAAAATGAGCAGTTCTTC. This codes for CATHPGPGQGKNEQFF.

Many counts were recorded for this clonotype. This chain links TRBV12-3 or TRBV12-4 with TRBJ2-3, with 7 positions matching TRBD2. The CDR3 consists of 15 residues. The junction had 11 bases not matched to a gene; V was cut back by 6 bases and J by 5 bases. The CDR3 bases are TGTGCCAGCAGCACGGAATTGGGGGGGGGAGATACGCAGTATTTT. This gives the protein CASSTELGGGDTQYF.

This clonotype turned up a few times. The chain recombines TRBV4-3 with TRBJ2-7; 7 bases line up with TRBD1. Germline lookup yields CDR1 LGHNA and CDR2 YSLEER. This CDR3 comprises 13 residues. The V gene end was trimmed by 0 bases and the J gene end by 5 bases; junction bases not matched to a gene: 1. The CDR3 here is CASSQETGDEQYF. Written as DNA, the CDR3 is TGCGCCAGCAGCCAAGAAACAGGGGACGAGCAGTACTTC.

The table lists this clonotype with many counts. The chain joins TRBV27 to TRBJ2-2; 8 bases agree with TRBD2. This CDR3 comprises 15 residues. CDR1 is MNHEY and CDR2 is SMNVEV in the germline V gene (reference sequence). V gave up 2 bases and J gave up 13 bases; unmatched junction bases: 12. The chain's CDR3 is CASSLESGSAKGLFF. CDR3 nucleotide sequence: TGTGCCAGCAGTTTAGAAAGCGGGAGTGCTAAGGGGCTGTTTTTT.